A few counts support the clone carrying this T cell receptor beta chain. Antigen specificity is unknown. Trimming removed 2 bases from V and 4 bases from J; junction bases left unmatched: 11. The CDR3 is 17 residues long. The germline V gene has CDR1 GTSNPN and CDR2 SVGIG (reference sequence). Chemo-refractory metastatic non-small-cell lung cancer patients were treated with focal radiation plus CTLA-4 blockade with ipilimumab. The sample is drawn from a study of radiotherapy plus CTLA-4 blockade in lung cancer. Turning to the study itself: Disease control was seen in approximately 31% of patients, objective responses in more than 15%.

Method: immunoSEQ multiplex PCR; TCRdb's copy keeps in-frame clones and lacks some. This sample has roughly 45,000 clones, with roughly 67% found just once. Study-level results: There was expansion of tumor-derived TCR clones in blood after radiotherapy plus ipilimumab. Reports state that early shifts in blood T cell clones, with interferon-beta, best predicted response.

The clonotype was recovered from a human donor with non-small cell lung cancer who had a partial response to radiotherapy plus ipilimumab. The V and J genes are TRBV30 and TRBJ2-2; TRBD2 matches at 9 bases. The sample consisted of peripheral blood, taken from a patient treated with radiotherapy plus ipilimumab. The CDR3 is CAWSPIGLASTTGELFF. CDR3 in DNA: TGTGCCTGGAGTCCCATCGGACTAGCGTCTACCACCGGGGAGCTGTTTTTT.